Listed here is a single TCR beta chain. Its antigen is not yet known. No quality values exist for individual bases; no much larger clone is one base distant. This entry belongs to a study of blood T cell repertoires in COVID-19 (TCRdb year 2020). With respect to the entire study: Collaborator samples came from the United States, Italy and Spain and covered acute and convalescent phases of COVID-19. The repertoires were made available in a free public database intended to serve as a resource for research on the immune response to SARS-CoV-2. The samples were drawn from two sources: the first 160 participants of the ongoing ImmuneRACE study, and 950 to 1,500 subjects contributed by 6 global collaborators. Sample metadata almost always included a de-identified subject ID, COVID-19 status, age in years and sex. The material from the prospective study consisted of cDNA or gDNA derived from T cells, B-cell-depleted T cells, or PBMCs. The dataset comprised deeply sampled blood TCRbeta repertoires from subjects exposed to, actively infected with, or recovered from COVID-19. Where HLA class I and class II types were available, the types were taken from metadata supplied by the sample provider, not from assay-based typing. The paper as a whole reports these results and caveats: The amount of clinical and demographic metadata varied by source and participant and was provided uncurated.

V is clipped by 2 bases and J by 5 bases, and the sequence between their germline boundaries is 14 bases long. The cysteine opens and the phenylalanine closes a CDR3 of 15 amino acids. Of the read, only the CDR3 DNA is kept; its 45 bases are in frame from base 1. From the germline V gene, CDR1 is SGDLS and CDR2 is YYNGEE. Collaborating institutions collected whole blood in K2EDTA tubes following their own protocols. For TCRbeta analysis, collaborators shipped samples in one of three forms: frozen whole blood, isolated PBMCs, or DNA extracted from either of those sample types. TCRbeta CDR3 regions were amplified from genomic DNA by means of the immunoSEQ Assay, a bias-controlled multiplex PCR. The source study handled its data this way. Within the assay, amplification of reference gene primers was used to estimate how many nucleated cells each sample contained. To quantify the absolute abundance of each unique TCRbeta CDR3 rearrangement, sequence reads were collapsed and filtered. For each sample, productive Simpson clonality was calculated as the square root of Simpson's diversity index across productive rearrangements. Held by TCRdb, this immuneACCESS table contains in-frame sequences only and omits some clones. Under half of the omission traces to an unresolved V gene where checked; the cause of the rest is unknown. The V and J calls and clone size were taken over from that table, and D and trimming were inferred from the DNA. The sample table contains some 400,000 clones; only one count was recorded for roughly 86% of them. Of the sample, roughly 1.1% is held by the ten largest clones.

The sample comprised peripheral blood. The TCR comes from a human donor with acute or convalescent COVID-19. The donor label of this sample is uncertain. The receptor chain draws on TRBV9 and TRBJ2-1, with a weak D call of TRBD1 (6 bases match). The CDR3 region: CASSVEGGFDNEQFF. DNA sequence: TGTGCCAGCAGCGTTGAAGGGGGATTCGACAATGAGCAGTTCTTC.